This is a list of T cell receptor beta chains from one sample in a study of T cell responses to AZD1222 COVID-19 vaccine. Only in-frame clones appear in the TCRdb table, and some are missing; sequencing was by immunoSEQ multiplex PCR. The repertoire has approximately 67,000 clones, about 83% of them found once; the top ten carry 5.5% to 7%. The specimen comprised peripheral blood, sampled 28 days after the second AZD1222 dose. Source of these receptors: an adult who received the AZD1222 COVID-19 vaccine. Both conserved end residues are part of each CDR3. Each record gives: V gene, clone size, D gene, J gene, CDR3 DNA, CDR3 protein. The D gene is left open where the match is weak. Rows may omit the clone size; those that give it use once, few, many or a size class.

>TRBV18|.|TRBD1|TRBJ2-5
TGTGCCAGCTCACTCTTCACTGACAGGGCCCACATAGAGACCCAGTACTTC
CASSLFTDRAHIETQYF
>TRBV12-3/TRBV12-4|.|.|TRBJ2-5
TGTGTCACGAAGCACCGAGGTCGGGAGACCCAGTACTTC
CVTKHRGRETQYF
>TRBV15|.|TRBD1|TRBJ1-4
TGTGCCACCAGTAGCGACGGGACAGCCACTGAAAAACTGTTTTTT
CATSSDGTATEKLFF
>TRBV28|.|.|TRBJ1-1
TGTGCCAGCAGTTATGGGGGGGGCACTGAAGCTTTCTTT
CASSYGGGTEAFF
>TRBV28|.|.|TRBJ1-1
TGTGCCAGCAGTTTACGTACTACAGGGACCGCTGAAGCTTTCTTT
CASSLRTTGTAEAFF
>TRBV6-5|.|.|TRBJ2-7
TGTGCCAGCAGTTACTCGATTCAGGGAGAGCAGTACTTC
CASSYSIQGEQYF
>TRBV6-5|.|TRBD1|TRBJ1-4
TGTGCCAGCAGGTGGACAGGGACTAATGAAAAACTGTTTTTT
CASRWTGTNEKLFF
>TRBV19|.|TRBD1|TRBJ2-5
TGTGCCAGTAATTCGGACAGGTCCCGGCAAGAGACCCAGTACTTC
CASNSDRSRQETQYF
>TRBV12-3/TRBV12-4|.|.|TRBJ2-1
TGTGCCAGCAAGTCGGTGGATGAGCAGTTCTTC
CASKSVDEQFF
>TRBV19|.|.|TRBJ1-5
TGTGCCAGTACCGAAGTATTGGGTTTCCGTCAGCCCCAGCATTTT
CASTEVLGFRQPQHF
>TRBV6-5|.|.|TRBJ1-1
TGTGCCATACAACCGGGCTTGAACACTGAAGCTTTCTTT
CAIQPGLNTEAFF
>TRBV6-1|.|.|TRBJ2-5
TGTGCCAGCAGTGACAACAAGAGGGAGACCCAGTACTTC
CASSDNKRETQYF
>TRBV18|.|.|TRBJ1-1
TGTGCCAGCTCACCCAATTGGGGTGCGGACCTGAACACTGAAGCTTTCTTT
CASSPNWGADLNTEAFF
>TRBV11-2|.|.|TRBJ2-4
TGTGCCAGCAGCTTAGAGGAGGTCATTCAGTACTTC
CASSLEEVIQYF
>TRBV28|.|.|TRBJ1-6
TGTGCCAGCAGGACACACACGAGCCAGGGCAACTATTCACCCCTCCACTTT
CASRTHTSQGNYSPLHF
>TRBV6-6|.|.|TRBJ1-2
TGTGCCAGCAGTTTGGCGGGGGATGGCTACACCTTC
CASSLAGDGYTF
>TRBV6-4|few|TRBD2|TRBJ2-2
TGTGCCAGCAGTCCACTAGCGGGGGCCACCGGGGAGCTGTTTTTT
CASSPLAGATGELFF